This T cell receptor (beta chain) came from a study of blood T cell repertoires in COVID-19. Study summary: The analysed material was cDNA or gDNA that came from T cells, B-cell-depleted T cells, or PBMCs.

Authors' data handling: The assay estimated nucleated cells by amplifying reference gene primers. The protocol was immunoSEQ multiplex PCR, while the TCRdb copy is restricted to in-frame clones and leaves out a portion. Clone size and V and J calls were adopted from that table, with D and trimming inferred from the DNA. The repertoire holds about 220,000 clones, with roughly 84% as singletons. This CDR3 contains 16 residues. V lost 6 bases to trimming and J lost 1 base; unmatched junction nucleotides: 6. Germline CDR1 MDHEN, CDR2 SYDVKM. Sequencing was performed on peripheral blood. V is TRBV28 and J is TRBJ1-5; TRBD1 aligns across 10 bases. This clonotype was sampled from a man aged 35 to 55 with active or convalescent COVID-19. The CDR3 DNA sequence: TGTGCCAGCAGCCCGGGACAGGGGCCAAGCAATCAGCCCCAGCATTTT. This encodes CASSPGQGPSNQPQHF.